What follows are 26 T cell receptor beta chains derived from one specimen sequenced in a study of cytomegalovirus exposure and HLA in healthy donors. TCRdb keeps only in-frame clones here, not all; method: immunoSEQ multiplex PCR. The sample consists of about 92,000 clones, about 94% of them appearing once. The specimen was PBMCs. The receptors here all came from a woman in her twenties or thirties in good health and CMV-seropositive.

The rearrangement links TRBV2 to TRBJ2-1; TRBD2 matches at 8 bases. CDR1 SNHLY and CDR2 FYNNEI come from the germline V gene. V dropped 6 bases and J dropped 2; count of bases not matched to a gene: 6. The CDR3 is 15 residues long. CDR3 in DNA: TGTGCCAGCAGCGCCACTAGCGGCGCCTACAATGAGCAGTTCTTC. It is translated as CASSATSGAYNEQFF.

V usage is TRBV7-9 and J usage is TRBJ2-5; D remains unclear. V lost 1 base, J lost 1 base, and 10 bases lay in between. From germline, CDR1 is SEHNR and CDR2 FQNEAQ (reference sequence). This CDR3 comprises 15 residues. CDR3 coding DNA: TGTGCCAGCAGCTTAGATCTGCGGATCCAAGAGACCCAGTACTTC. It specifies CASSLDLRIQETQYF.

The V call is TRBV27, the J call TRBJ2-7; D is possibly TRBD1 (6 bases). The CDR3 extends over 13 amino acids. The germline V and J ends were trimmed by 4 bases and 0 bases, with 7 bases remaining between them. Looked up from germline, CDR1 is MNHEY and CDR2 is SMNVEV (reference sequence). Here the CDR3 DNA reads TGTGCCAGCAGTTCGGGACACTCCTACGAGCAGTACTTC. Protein sequence: CASSSGHSYEQYF.

This clone was recorded once. The chain employs TRBV6-5 and TRBJ2-7, with D maybe TRBD2 (6 bases). V lost 1 base, J lost 2 bases, and 9 bases lay in between. Germline loops: CDR1 MNHEY, CDR2 SVGAGI. This CDR3 is 14 amino acids long. The CDR3 sequence: CASSYLGGTYEQYF. The CDR3 DNA is TGTGCCAGCAGTTACTTGGGGGGTACCTACGAGCAGTACTTC.

This chain connects TRBV7-2 to TRBJ2-1, with TRBD2 identical over 10 bases. The CDR3 has 15 residues. The V gene's germline CDR1 is SGHTA and CDR2 FQGNSA. V lost 5 bases, J lost 6 bases, and 7 bases stayed unmatched. In nucleotides, the CDR3 is TGTGCCAGCAGCCCCGGGACTAGCGTTCGCAATGAGCAGTTCTTC. It specifies CASSPGTSVRNEQFF.

This chain joins TRBV6-5 and TRBJ1-2; perhaps TRBD1 as D (5 bases). The V and J ends lost 5 bases and 8 bases respectively, with 15 bases between them. Germline lookup yields CDR1 MNHEY and CDR2 SVGAGI. The CDR3 runs to 13 residues. The CDR3 sequence: CASSMGSGRGYTF. CDR3 nucleotide sequence: TGTGCCAGCAGTATGGGGTCAGGGCGAGGCTACACCTTC.

DNA of the CDR3: TGTGCCAGCAGTTTCGGGTCCCCGGAGGAGACCCAGTACTTC. Its protein product is CASSFGSPEETQYF. The chain couples TRBV27 to TRBJ2-5; D remains unclear. The germline V and J ends were trimmed by 3 bases and 5 bases, with 13 bases remaining between them. The germline V gene has CDR1 MNHEY and CDR2 SMNVEV (reference sequence). This CDR3 is 14 amino acids long.

The chain has TRBV28 and TRBJ1-1; TRBD1 matches 8 bases. Looked up from germline, CDR1 is MDHEN and CDR2 is SYDVKM. V dropped 5 bases and J dropped 1; count of bases not matched to a gene: 6. The CDR3 covers 15 residues. CDR3 sequence: CASSPVQGGNTEAFF. The CDR3 bases are TGTGCCAGCAGTCCAGTACAGGGGGGGAACACTGAAGCTTTCTTT.

This clone appeared a single time. The J gene is TRBJ1-2, the V gene TRBV18; D gene uncertain. The CDR3 totals 15 residues. Trimming cost V 6 bases and J 6 bases, with 20 bases left between them. Germline V CDR1 and CDR2: KGHSH, LQKENI. The CDR3 DNA reads TGTGCCAGCTCCCCCAGAGGGCCCGAGGAGCATGGCTACACCTTC. It yields the protein CASSPRGPEEHGYTF. The variable domain in full, completed from reference TRBV18 and TRBJ1-2, reads NAGVMQNPRHLVRRRGQEARLRCSPMKGHSHVYWYRQLPEEGLKFMVYLQKENIIDESGMPKERFSAEFPKEGPSILRIQQVVRGDSAAYFCASSPRGPEEHGYTFGSGTRLTVV.

This chain joins TRBV10-1 and TRBJ2-1; tentatively, D is TRBD1 (6 bases). The CDR3 contains 15 residues. Germline CDR1 reads WNHNN; CDR2 reads SYGVQD (reference sequence). The V and J ends lost 4 bases and 7 bases respectively, with 17 bases between them. The CDR3 region has the DNA TGCGCCAGCAGTGGTCGGCAGGGGCCCAGAAATGAGCAGTTCTTC. It specifies CASSGRQGPRNEQFF.

The chain couples TRBV15 to TRBJ2-2; 12 positions agree with TRBD2. CDR3 length: 15 amino acids. Germline V CDR1 and CDR2: LNHNV, YYDKDF (reference sequence). V gave up 6 bases and J gave up 6 bases; unmatched junction bases: 5. CDR3 DNA sequence: TGTGCCACCAGTCTAGCGGGAGGGCCCCCCGGGGAGCTGTTTTTT. Its translation: CATSLAGGPPGELFF.

V and J are TRBV28 and TRBJ2-7, with D possibly TRBD2 on 5 matching bases. V was clipped by 8 bases and J by 0 bases, with 11 bases between them. The CDR3 runs to 13 residues. Germline assignment: CDR1 MDHEN and CDR2 SYDVKM. Here the CDR3 reads CASYGGTSYEQYF. In DNA, the CDR3 is TGTGCCAGCTACGGAGGCACCTCCTACGAGCAGTACTTC.

The genes are TRBV6-6 and TRBJ1-2; D remains ambiguous. The CDR3 sequence is 13 residues long. Germline assignment: CDR1 MNHNY and CDR2 SVGAGI (reference sequence). V dropped 5 bases and J dropped 4 bases, with 11 bases sitting between them. The CDR3: CASSRSGSYGYTF. DNA of the CDR3: TGTGCCAGCAGTCGTAGCGGGTCCTATGGCTACACCTTC.

V and J are TRBV28 and TRBJ1-1, with TRBD1 identical over 10 bases. V lost 6 bases, J lost 5 bases, and 9 bases stayed unmatched. The CDR3 runs 15 residues. The germline gives CDR1 MDHEN, CDR2 SYDVKM. The CDR3 region has the DNA TGTGCCAGCAGCCGGGACAGGGGCGAGGGGACTGAAGCTTTCTTT. Translated, it gives CASSRDRGEGTEAFF.

V and J are TRBV15 and TRBJ2-2; D unresolved. V lost 5 bases to trimming and J lost 1 base, with 14 bases between them. The CDR3 contains 16 residues. CDR1 and CDR2 from the germline V gene are LNHNV and YYDKDF (reference sequence). The CDR3 sequence is CATSLVSRRNTGELFF. CDR3 DNA: TGTGCCACCAGCCTCGTTAGTCGGAGGAACACCGGGGAGCTGTTTTTT.

J is TRBJ2-7 and V is TRBV6-1, with no clear D. Per the germline V gene, CDR1 is MNHNS and CDR2 is SASEGT. The V gene lost 5 bases and the J gene lost 3 bases, with 11 bases spanning the gap. This CDR3 region has 13 residues. CDR3 region: CASSIEANYEQYF. The CDR3 DNA sequence: TGTGCCAGCAGTATTGAGGCTAACTACGAGCAGTACTTC.

The chain uses TRBV12-5 and TRBJ1-5, with D hard to call. V was cut by 3 bases and J by 3 bases, with 12 bases left in between. The germline CDR1 and CDR2 sequences are LGHNT and FRNRAP. The CDR3 is made up of 15 amino acids. The CDR3, as DNA: TGTGCTAGTGGTTTTTGGGGAGCGGTCAATCAGCCCCAGCATTTT. Translating it yields CASGFWGAVNQPQHF.

The V call is TRBV11-2, the J call TRBJ1-2; D uncertain. The V gene's germline CDR1 is SGHAT and CDR2 FQNNGV. V shed 5 bases and J shed 4 bases, with 14 bases lying between them. This CDR3 region has 14 residues. This CDR3 reads CASSRERNSYGYTF. As DNA, the CDR3 is TGTGCCAGCAGCCGGGAACGGAATTCCTATGGCTACACCTTC.

The chain employs TRBV29-1 and TRBJ2-5; no reliable D call. This CDR3 is 12 amino acids long. Germline V CDR1 and CDR2: SQVTM, ANQGSEA. V was trimmed by 4 bases and J by 0 bases, leaving 6 bases between them. The CDR3 loop reads CSVVDYQETQYF. CDR3 nucleotide sequence: TGCAGCGTTGTAGACTACCAAGAGACCCAGTACTTC.

The chain couples TRBV5-6 to TRBJ2-7; 8 bases fit TRBD1. Germline values: CDR1 SGHDT, CDR2 YYEEEE. The length of the CDR3 is 13 residues. Trimming at V came to 1 base and at J to 4 bases, leaving 1 base not matched to a gene. CDR3: CASSLQGAYEQYF. CDR3 in DNA: TGTGCCAGCAGCTTGCAGGGGGCATACGAGCAGTACTTC.

The chain uses TRBV28 and TRBJ2-7; D is unresolved. The ends were cut back, 7 bases at V and 3 bases at J, with 13 bases in the middle. The CDR3 runs to 13 residues. The V gene's germline CDR1 is MDHEN and CDR2 SYDVKM. The CDR3 DNA reads TGTGCCAGCAAACGAGGCCCGCTCTACGAGCAGTACTTC. Amino acid sequence: CASKRGPLYEQYF. The full variable domain, in which reference TRBV28 and TRBJ2-7 provide the parts outside the CDR3, is DVKVTQSSRYLVKRTGEKVFLECVQDMDHENMFWYRQDPGLGLRLIYFSYDVKMKEKGDIPEGYSVSREKKERFSLILESASTNQTSMYLCASKRGPLYEQYFGPGTRLTVT.

The V and J genes are TRBV29-1 and TRBJ1-4; no definite D call. Germline V gives CDR1 SQVTM, CDR2 ANQGSEA. Trimming cost V 4 bases and J 5 bases, with 8 bases left between them. The CDR3 spans 12 residues. The CDR3: CSVVEYNEKLFF. The CDR3 DNA follows: TGCAGCGTTGTGGAGTACAATGAAAAACTGTTTTTT.

J is TRBJ2-7 and V is TRBV5-1; 8 bases match TRBD2. CDR1 SGHRS and CDR2 YFSETQ come from the germline V gene. Trimming at V came to 3 bases and at J to 4 bases, leaving 15 bases not matched to a gene. The CDR3 extends over 17 amino acids. CDR3 DNA: TGCGCCAGCAGCTGGCTCAAAGCGGGAGATGGATTGTACGAGCAGTACTTC. Translation: CASSWLKAGDGLYEQYF.

This rearrangement joins TRBV5-1 to TRBJ2-5; TRBD2 agrees at 7 bases. Looked up from germline, CDR1 is SGHRS and CDR2 is YFSETQ. Trimming removed 4 bases from V and 5 bases from J; junction bases left unmatched: 17. The CDR3 sequence is 17 residues long. This CDR3 reads CASSLGDYSEGLETQYF. CDR3 DNA: TGCGCCAGCAGCCTAGGGGACTACTCAGAAGGGTTGGAGACCCAGTACTTC. The whole variable domain, remainder taken from reference TRBV5-1 and TRBJ2-5, is KAGVTQTPRYLIKTRGQQVTLSCSPISGHRSVSWYQQTPGQGLQFLFEYFSETQRNKGNFPGRFSGRQFSNSRSEMNVSTLELGDSALYLCASSLGDYSEGLETQYFGPGTRLLVL.

The rearrangement joins TRBV7-9 to TRBJ2-3; 7 bases agree with TRBD1. Losses at the gene ends were 3 bases for V and 3 bases for J; bases not matched to a gene: 6. The CDR3 spans 15 residues. CDR1 is SEHNR, CDR2 FQNEAQ, per germline (reference sequence). CDR3 sequence: CASSFRQGNTDTQYF. As DNA, the CDR3 is TGTGCCAGCAGCTTCCGACAGGGAAATACAGATACGCAGTATTTT.

The V gene is TRBV29-1, the J gene TRBJ1-1; 9 bases map to TRBD1. V was pared by 6 bases and J by 0 bases, with 11 bases of the junction left unmatched. The length of the CDR3 is 16 residues. The germline CDR1 and CDR2 sequences are SQVTM and ANQGSEA. The CDR3 region has the DNA TGCAGCGTCCAGGGGACAGGGACGATGCTGAACACTGAAGCTTTCTTT. Translated, it gives CSVQGTGTMLNTEAFF.